Below, 20 T cell receptor beta chains from the same sample are listed, as sequenced in a study of T cell responses to AZD1222 COVID-19 vaccine. Method: immunoSEQ multiplex PCR; TCRdb's copy keeps in-frame clones and lacks some. The sample has some 130,000 clones, over 90% seen once. This sample comprised peripheral blood, obtained on day 0 of AZD1222 vaccination. These receptors were taken from an adult in good health.

The rearrangement links TRBV3-1 (or the pseudogene TRBV3-2) to TRBJ2-2; 8 bases map to TRBD2. Unmatched junction bases numbered 7, after V lost 4 bases and J lost 6 bases. The CDR3 has 15 amino acids. Germline CDR1 and CDR2: LGHDT and YNNKEL (reference sequence). CDR3 loop: CASSLPGTRAGELFF. The CDR3 DNA follows: TGTGCCAGCAGCCTTCCCGGGACTAGGGCCGGGGAGCTGTTTTTT.

The rearrangement uses TRBV18 and TRBJ1-2; no reliable D call. The germline V and J ends were trimmed by 2 bases and 3 bases, with 7 bases remaining between them. This CDR3 has 13 amino acids. Germline CDR1 reads KGHSH; CDR2 reads LQKENI. The CDR3, as DNA: TGTGCCAGCTCACCAGGTCTCGACTATGGCTACACCTTC. It specifies CASSPGLDYGYTF.

This clone was detected only a few times. The rearrangement links TRBV18 to TRBJ1-1, with D unresolved. The CDR3 runs 15 residues. V lost 2 bases to trimming and J lost 5 bases, with 15 bases between them. Germline V gives CDR1 KGHSH, CDR2 LQKENI. The CDR3 here is CASSPDRGYGTEAFF. In DNA form, the CDR3 reads TGTGCCAGCTCACCAGACCGTGGTTACGGGACTGAAGCTTTCTTT.

The chain employs TRBV4-1 and TRBJ2-7; 10 bases match TRBD1. J lost 9 bases, V lost 3 bases, and 14 bases had no gene match. Germline CDR1 reads MGHRA; CDR2 reads YSYEKL. There are 16 residues in the CDR3. The CDR3 here is CASSHVLRDRGNGQYF. The CDR3 nucleotides are TGCGCCAGCAGCCATGTATTACGGGACAGGGGTAACGGGCAGTACTTC.

The V call is TRBV5-5, the J call TRBJ2-7; the match to TRBD2 covers 7 bases. With 4 bases clipped from V and 0 bases from J, the junction kept 10 bases outside the gene matches. This CDR3 comprises 16 residues. Germline V gives CDR1 SGHKS, CDR2 YYEKEE (reference sequence). CDR3 sequence reads: CASSPSPGLSSYEQYF. Here the CDR3 DNA reads TGTGCCAGCAGCCCCTCGCCGGGACTAAGCTCCTACGAGCAGTACTTC. The full variable domain, rest sourced from reference TRBV5-5 and TRBJ2-7, is DAGVTQSPTHLIKTRGQQVTLRCSPISGHKSVSWYQQVLGQGPQFIFQYYEKEERGRGNFPDRFSARQFPNYSSELNVNALLLGDSALYLCASSPSPGLSSYEQYFGPGTRLTVT.

The CDR3 here is CASSSMDREQHF. The CDR3 DNA reads TGTGCCAGCAGTTCAATGGACAGGGAGCAGCATTTT. The chain has TRBV12-3 or TRBV12-4 and TRBJ1-5; 8 nucleotides match TRBD1. V dropped 4 bases and J dropped 13; count of bases not matched to a gene: 6. The CDR3 covers 12 residues.

The chain has TRBV6-5 and TRBJ1-1; D perhaps matches TRBD1 (5 bases). V was trimmed by 7 bases and J by 4 bases, leaving 16 bases between them. Germline CDR1 and CDR2: MNHEY and SVGAGI. The CDR3 loop spans 14 amino acids. CDR3 region: CASIRSPRGTEAFF. CDR3 nucleotides: TGTGCCAGCATTAGATCCCCAAGGGGCACTGAAGCTTTCTTT.

This clone is a singleton in its sample. This chain links TRBV5-1 with TRBJ2-5, with 11 bases matching TRBD2. Losses at the gene ends were 1 base for V and 4 bases for J; bases not matched to a gene: 3. This CDR3 is 15 amino acids long. Germline CDR1 reads SGHRS; CDR2 reads YFSETQ. The CDR3 nucleotides read TGCGCCAGCAGCTTGAGTCTAGCGGGGGGAGAGACCCAGTACTTC. Its protein is CASSLSLAGGETQYF.

The rearrangement joins TRBV6-4 to TRBJ2-3; 9 bases line up with TRBD2. Looked up from germline, CDR1 is MRHNA and CDR2 is SNTAGT. This CDR3 comprises 16 residues. After removal of 6 bases from V and 2 bases from J, the junction contained 9 bases not matched to a gene. Here the CDR3 reads CASSGRSGGPTDTQYF. CDR3 bases: TGTGCCAGCAGCGGGCGGAGCGGGGGGCCCACAGATACGCAGTATTTT.

The chain employs TRBV5-6 and TRBJ1-5, with no clear D. The V and J ends lost 3 bases and 7 bases respectively, with 20 bases between them. The CDR3 has 16 amino acids. Germline assignment: CDR1 SGHDT and CDR2 YYEEEE. CDR3 bases: TGTGCCAGCAGCTCTGGCGTTTGGGAGGGCCGGCAGCCCCAGCATTTT. As protein: CASSSGVWEGRQPQHF. The whole variable domain, filled in from reference TRBV5-6 and TRBJ1-5, reads DAGVTQSPTHLIKTRGQQVTLRCSPKSGHDTVSWYQQALGQGPQFIFQYYEEEERQRGNFPDRFSGHQFPNYSSELNVNALLLGDSALYLCASSSGVWEGRQPQHFGDGTRLSIL.

The V call is TRBV2, the J call TRBJ1-2; a weak D match, TRBD1 (6 bases). CDR1 and CDR2 (germline): SNHLY, FYNNEI. V shed 4 bases and J shed 4 bases, with 16 bases lying between them. The CDR3 length is 15 residues. The CDR3 nucleotides read TGTGCCAGCAGTGGGACGGGGGGCCCCCTCTATGGCTACACCTTC. Protein: CASSGTGGPLYGYTF.

The chain is built from TRBV19 and TRBJ1-2, with D hard to call. CDR1 is LNHDA, CDR2 SQIVND, per germline (reference sequence). The CDR3 contains 13 residues. V lost 10 bases to trimming and J lost 1 base, with 13 bases between them. CDR3 nucleotides: TGTGCCACTGGAGGGCAGTTTAACTATGGCTACACCTTC. Its protein product is CATGGQFNYGYTF.

This chain joins TRBV21-1 and TRBJ1-2. TRBV21-1 is a listed pseudogene. The CDR3 loop spans 16 amino acids. Written as DNA, the CDR3 is TGTGCCAGCAGCAAAGCGGGGAGACAGAGGGCTTCACGGAACACCTTC. It encodes CASSKAGRQRASRNTF.

The V gene is TRBV7-2, the J gene TRBJ1-1; D not resolved. Trimming took 6 bases from V and 4 from J, leaving 12 bases between them. Per the germline V gene, CDR1 is SGHTA and CDR2 is FQGNSA. The CDR3 is 13 amino acids. The CDR3 DNA follows: TGTGCCAGCAGGCGGGCCCAGACCACTGAAGCTTTCTTT. Encoded protein: CASRRAQTTEAFF.

This clone has more than one count but fewer than ten. This sequence joins TRBV9 and TRBJ2-3, with 8 bases matching TRBD2. The CDR3 sequence is 16 residues long. V lost 2 bases and J lost 2; bases outside the gene matches: 7. Germline V lookup: CDR1 SGDLS, CDR2 YYNGEE. The CDR3 DNA reads as TGTGCCAGCAGCGTCGGTAGGCGGGGGGTCACAGATACGCAGTATTTT. Amino acid sequence: CASSVGRRGVTDTQYF.

The chain joins TRBV7-9 to TRBJ2-7, with a weak D call TRBD2 (5 bases). The CDR3 is made up of 15 amino acids. The V gene lost 4 bases and the J gene lost 2 bases, with 15 bases spanning the gap. Germline CDR1 reads SEHNR; CDR2 reads FQNEAQ (reference sequence). Here the CDR3 DNA reads TGTGCCAGCAGCTCCTCGGACTTCATGCCCTACGAGCAGTACTTC. Encoded protein: CASSSSDFMPYEQYF.

This chain connects TRBV3-1 (or the pseudogene TRBV3-2) to TRBJ1-3; D call uncertain. V gave up 1 base and J gave up 4 bases, with 8 bases separating them. The CDR3 is made up of 14 amino acids. The germline gives CDR1 LGHDT, CDR2 YNNKEL (reference sequence). CDR3 in DNA: TGTGCCAGCAGCCAAGGGCCAGCCGGAAACACCATATATTTT. It is translated as CASSQGPAGNTIYF.

The chain links TRBV12-3 or TRBV12-4 to TRBJ2-2, with D possibly called TRBD1 or TRBD2 (6 bases each). With 6 bases removed from V and 16 bases from J, the gap between germline ends came to 15 bases. CDR3 size: 11 residues. This CDR3 is CASRSTGRPFF. Written as DNA, the CDR3 is TGTGCCAGCAGAAGCACAGGGAGGCCGTTTTTT.

This clone was counted once. The chain links TRBV27 to TRBJ2-7, with TRBD2 matching 11 bases. The CDR3 runs to 15 residues. Looked up from germline, CDR1 is MNHEY and CDR2 is SMNVEV (reference sequence). V lost 3 bases, J lost 4 bases, and 5 bases stayed unmatched. CDR3 in DNA: TGTGCCAGCAGTTTCCGACTAGCGGGGATATACGAGCAGTACTTC. As protein: CASSFRLAGIYEQYF.

The chain uses TRBV2 and TRBJ2-7; 13 bases agree with TRBD2. The germline V gene encodes CDR1 SNHLY and CDR2 FYNNEI. There are 16 residues in the CDR3. With 2 bases clipped from V and 2 bases from J, the junction kept 3 bases outside the gene matches. The DNA for the CDR3 is TGTGCCAGCAGTGAACGGGGACTAGCGGGGACCTACGAGCAGTACTTC. Translated, it gives CASSERGLAGTYEQYF.